This T cell receptor (beta chain) originates from a study of vaccination effects on CD4 cells after COVID-19. Only one count was recorded for this clone. Antigen: not known. TCRdb's copy holds only in-frame clones and misses some; the assay was immunoSEQ multiplex PCR. The data show tens of thousands of clones, about 67% seen once. V lost 4 bases to trimming and J lost 0 bases, with 11 bases between them. The V gene's germline CDR1 is SGHNT and CDR2 YYREEE (reference sequence). The CDR3 runs to 15 residues. It was after more than nine days of culture that CD4+ T cells were isolated. It was two doses of either the BNT162b2 or mRNA-1273 vaccine that participants received.

Specimen: CD4+ T cells from PBMCs cultured without peptide, collected after COVID-19 vaccination. The V and J genes are TRBV5-4 and TRBJ2-1; possible D gene TRBD1, 5 bases. The source is a human donor who received a COVID-19 vaccine. CDR3 region: CASSPRQSSYNEQFF. In nucleotides, the CDR3 is TGTGCCAGCAGCCCCCGACAGAGCTCCTACAATGAGCAGTTCTTC. The whole variable domain, remainder taken from reference TRBV5-4 and TRBJ2-1, is ETGVTQSPTHLIKTRGQQVTLRCSSQSGHNTVSWYQQALGQGPQFIFQYYREEENGRGNFPPRFSGLQFPNYSSELNVNALELDDSALYLCASSPRQSSYNEQFFGPGTRLTVL.